These 6 T cell receptor beta chains came from one sample sequenced in a study of blood T cells in healthy people across ages. A second PCR, run for 7 to 11 cycles, used a sample-barcoded 5' primer plus a J-beta primer mix. TCRdb reprocessed the 5' RACE reads with MiXCR, giving one entry per CDR3 protein. The repertoire consists of about 570,000 distinct CDR3 sequences, with about 26% occurring once and the leading ten covering about 18%. The sequenced sample was blood. The source is a woman aged 70-85 years in good health.

This clonotype showed up many times. The genes are TRBV4-3 and TRBJ1-4; 7 positions match TRBD1. Germline assignment: CDR1 LGHNA and CDR2 YSLEER. Trimming took 4 bases from V and 5 from J; bases not matched to a gene: 7. This CDR3 spans 15 amino acids. CDR3: CASSPPGQQNEKLFF. CDR3 coding DNA: TGCGCCAGCAGCCCGCCGGGACAGCAAAATGAAAAACTGTTTTTT.

This clonotype occurred a few times. The chain employs TRBV5-1 and TRBJ1-1; TRBD1 might be the D (5 bases). Germline loops: CDR1 SGHRS, CDR2 YFSETQ. This CDR3 comprises 15 residues. Trimming left V 4 bases short and J 6 bases short, with 19 bases between. The CDR3 bases are TGCGCCAGCAGCCCCACGGGGGGAAGGCGGTCTGAAGCTTTCTTT. It encodes CASSPTGGRRSEAFF.

The chain employs TRBV4-2 and TRBJ2-1, with 9 positions matching TRBD2. There are 15 residues in the CDR3. The junction had 10 bases not matched to a gene; V was cut back by 3 bases and J by 10 bases. Germline V gives CDR1 LGHNA, CDR2 YNFKEQ. CDR3: CASSQAGGGTREQFF. The CDR3 DNA reads TGTGCCAGCAGCCAGGCGGGGGGGGGCACAAGAGAGCAGTTCTTC.

This sequence joins TRBV5-1 and TRBJ2-4; TRBD1 agrees at 8 bases. CDR3 length equals 16 residues. V was clipped by 3 bases and J by 3 bases; unmatched bases: 8. The germline gives CDR1 SGHRS, CDR2 YFSETQ. This CDR3 is CASSSGQGSGKNIQYF. The CDR3, as DNA: TGCGCCAGCAGCTCAGGACAGGGTAGCGGCAAAAACATTCAGTACTTC. The entire variable domain, with the rest obtained from reference TRBV5-1 and TRBJ2-4, is as follows: KAGVTQTPRYLIKTRGQQVTLSCSPISGHRSVSWYQQTPGQGLQFLFEYFSETQRNKGNFPGRFSGRQFSNSRSEMNVSTLELGDSALYLCASSSGQGSGKNIQYFGAGTRLSVL.

As regards this clonotype: Lacking the conserved final phenylalanine or tryptophan, this CDR3 likely reflects a read error. V and J are TRBV5-1 and TRBJ2-3; TRBD2 agrees at 9 bases. V lost 4 bases, J lost 5 bases, and 5 bases stayed unmatched. This CDR3 has 14 amino acids. Germline V CDR1 and CDR2: SGHRS, YFSETQ. In nucleotides, the CDR3 is TGCGCCAGCAGCGGCGGGGGGGCGGTAGATACGCAGTATTCT. This codes for CASSGGGAVDTQYS.

This clonotype was detected a few times. The chain is built from TRBV5-1 and TRBJ2-7; 8 bases are a match to TRBD2. With V trimmed by 0 bases and J by 1 base, 6 bases remained unmatched. From germline, CDR1 is SGHRS and CDR2 YFSETQ. The CDR3 spans 16 residues. The CDR3 DNA reads TGCGCCAGCAGCTTGGCTCCCGGGACTAGTTCCTACGAGCAGTACTTC. Translation gives CASSLAPGTSSYEQYF.